The entry below describes one T cell receptor beta chain. Its target antigen remains unknown. One base away there is no much larger clone; base qualities are not given. The sample belongs to a study of OX40 agonist ivuxolimab in advanced cancers. At the level of the whole study: Ivuxolimab was an agonistic, fully human IgG2 monoclonal antibody directed against OX40 (CD134), a costimulatory receptor. Of the approximately 50 patients in dose escalation, 19 had hepatocellular carcinoma, some 15 had melanoma, 9 had renal cell carcinoma and 9 had head and neck cancer. The dose-escalation cohort was around 84% male with a mean age of about 54 years, ranging from about 23 to 85. The paper describes the monotherapy dose-escalation part (N of about 52 patients) of the phase I trial of ivuxolimab. The point of sequencing TCRbeta in the periphery was to test whether ivuxolimab changed TCR sequence diversity and drove clonal T-cell expansion. Patients were allowed to have had prior anti-PD-1, anti-PD-L1 or anti-CTLA-4 therapy, and approximately 40% of the dose-escalation patients had been treated with checkpoint inhibitors. Intravenous ivuxolimab was administered to patients every 2 weeks at six dose levels: 0.01, 0.1, 0.3, 1.5, 3 and 10 mg/kg. Three dose-escalation patients achieved partial responses, one with hepatocellular carcinoma and two with cutaneous melanoma.

Summary of the overall study and its limitations: The antigen specificity of the peripheral T cells that underwent clonal expansion was not determined. At doses of 0.1 to 3.0 mg/kg, clonal expansion of both CD4+ and CD8+ T cells in blood was seen between baseline and week 6. After ivuxolimab, CD8+ T cells had more expanded clones than CD4+ T cells on average. Low levels of normalized T-cell clonal expansion were also shown by some nonresponding patients. Partial responders in the 0.1-3.0 mg/kg groups had among the lowest normalized peripheral clonal expansion, especially among CD8+ T cells.

To sequence the TCRbeta CDR3 region, genomic DNA was isolated from the sorted cells. TCRbeta CDR3 regions were sequenced using the immunoSEQ Assay. TCRdb's version of the immuneACCESS table is confined to in-frame rearrangements and falls short of the full clone set. An unresolved V gene accounts for under half of the shortfall where checked; the remainder is of unknown origin. For this sample there are fewer than 95,000 clones; 85% to 90% appear just once. Around 7% of the sample is in the top ten clones. Reading from cysteine to phenylalanine, the CDR3 counts 16 amino acids. The sequence is cut down to CDR3 DNA, 48 bases in frame from base 1. Cut back by 2 bases and 3 bases, the V and J ends lie 17 bases apart. CDR1 and CDR2, looked up from the germline V gene, are SGDLS and YYNGEE. The trial excluded patients who had a history of autoimmune disease or were on systemic immunosuppression. Peripheral blood for TCR sequencing was collected from all dose cohorts at baseline, on cycle 4 day 1, and on cycle 7 day 1. The samples were taken from a phase I, first-in-human, multicenter, open-label dose-escalation trial of ivuxolimab. Adults with locally advanced or metastatic melanoma, renal cell carcinoma, hepatocellular carcinoma or head and neck squamous cell carcinoma were enrolled in the trial. Before TCR sequencing, CD4+ and CD8+ T cells were separately sorted from peripheral blood.

Sequencing was performed on CD4+ or CD8+ T cells sorted from blood, taken in a trial of the OX40 agonist ivuxolimab. The clonotype comes from an adult with an advanced solid tumor such as melanoma, head and neck, liver or kidney cancer. The rearrangement combines TRBV9 with TRBJ1-2, with the D gene not clear enough to name. The nucleotide sequence reads TGTGCCAGCAGCGTGCCCTTGACCCCGAAGGACTATGGCTACACCTTC. This yields the protein CASSVPLTPKDYGYTF.